The 24 T cell receptor beta chains presented below share a single source sample, sequenced in a study of shared T cell receptors in the human thymus. Profiled with immunoSEQ multiplex PCR; TCRdb holds only in-frame clones, not every one. The profile shows about 730,000 clones, 75% to 90% of them singletons. The data also belong to a second study, concerning human thymus T cells.

Sequencing used thymocytes. The receptors derive from a girl under three years old with a congenital heart defect.

This rearrangement joins TRBV6-1 to TRBJ1-1; no definite D call. Germline CDR1 reads MNHNS; CDR2 reads SASEGT. Trimming cost V 2 bases and J 0 bases, with 10 bases left between them. The CDR3 covers 15 residues. The chain's CDR3 is CASSETRTMNTEAFF. The CDR3 region has the DNA TGTGCCAGCAGTGAAACTAGAACCATGAACACTGAAGCTTTCTTT.

The chain uses TRBV5-1 and TRBJ2-2; 9 nucleotides agree with TRBD1. The CDR3 is made up of 17 amino acids. CDR1 is SGHRS, CDR2 YFSETQ, per germline. V lost 0 bases and J lost 4; bases outside the gene matches: 7. CDR3 residues: CASSLGDRDAGTGELFF. The CDR3 DNA is TGCGCCAGCAGCTTGGGGGACAGGGACGCGGGCACCGGGGAGCTGTTTTTT. The whole variable domain, filled in from reference TRBV5-1 and TRBJ2-2, reads KAGVTQTPRYLIKTRGQQVTLSCSPISGHRSVSWYQQTPGQGLQFLFEYFSETQRNKGNFPGRFSGRQFSNSRSEMNVSTLELGDSALYLCASSLGDRDAGTGELFFGEGSRLTVL.

The chain has TRBV7-8 and TRBJ1-5; possibly TRBD1 for D (5 bases). Germline CDR1 reads SGHVS; CDR2 reads FQNEAQ. The CDR3 spans 14 residues. V lost 7 bases and J 3 bases, leaving 13 bases between the germline ends. The CDR3 reads CASTKTEDNQPQHF. For the CDR3, the DNA is TGTGCCAGCACCAAGACAGAGGACAATCAGCCCCAGCATTTT.

The chain couples TRBV5-1 to TRBJ1-4; D is ambiguous. Germline V lookup: CDR1 SGHRS, CDR2 YFSETQ. V was pared by 0 bases and J by 13 bases, with 10 bases between. The CDR3 sequence is 12 residues long. CDR3 residues: CASSLGQDRLFF. The CDR3 DNA reads TGCGCCAGCAGCTTGGGGCAGGATCGACTGTTTTTT.

V gene TRBV5-4 combines with J gene TRBJ2-1, with no clear D. Germline loops: CDR1 SGHNT, CDR2 YYREEE (reference sequence). V shed 1 base and J shed 0 bases, with 8 bases lying between them. The CDR3 loop spans 15 amino acids. The CDR3 coding sequence is TGTGCCAGCAGCTTGACAGCCGGCTCCTACAATGAGCAGTTCTTC. Encoded protein: CASSLTAGSYNEQFF.

This clone was seen a single time. The chain carries TRBV28 and TRBJ1-1; TRBD1 matches 7 bases. This CDR3 has 15 amino acids. The germline gives CDR1 MDHEN, CDR2 SYDVKM. J gave up 2 bases and V 8 bases, and 11 bases lay outside the gene matches. The CDR3, as DNA: TGTGCCAGCCTCGAGACAGGGCCCTTTAACACTGAAGCTTTCTTT. Translation: CASLETGPFNTEAFF.

The chain uses TRBV5-1 and TRBJ1-1; 8 nucleotides line up with TRBD1. Germline loops: CDR1 SGHRS, CDR2 YFSETQ. The ends lost 2 bases at V and 4 bases at J; junction bases unmatched: 4. CDR3 length: 14 residues. The CDR3, as DNA: TGCGCCAGCAGCTTCCGGACAGGGACCACTGAAGCTTTCTTT. It yields the protein CASSFRTGTTEAFF.

This clone was found once. J is TRBJ1-2 and V is TRBV5-1, with 7 bases aligning to TRBD1. V dropped 4 bases and J dropped 5; count of bases not matched to a gene: 5. The CDR3 extends over 13 amino acids. Germline CDR1 reads SGHRS; CDR2 reads YFSETQ. The chain's CDR3 is CASSLGTEYGYTF. CDR3 bases: TGCGCCAGCAGCCTGGGGACAGAGTATGGCTACACCTTC.

The chain has TRBV5-4 and TRBJ2-5; weak D call: TRBD2 (5 bases). The V gene lost 0 bases and the J gene lost 5 bases, with 14 bases spanning the gap. This CDR3 is built from 15 residues. Germline V gene sequence: CDR1 SGHNT, CDR2 YYREEE (reference sequence). The CDR3 loop is CASSLVGLPGETQYF. The DNA of the CDR3 is TGTGCCAGCAGCTTGGTCGGCCTGCCGGGGGAGACCCAGTACTTC.

The chain recombines TRBV6-4 with TRBJ1-1; D is possibly TRBD1 (5 bases). CDR1 MRHNA and CDR2 SNTAGT come from the germline V gene. CDR3 size: 11 residues. The V and J ends lost 6 bases and 8 bases respectively, with 10 bases between them. CDR3 DNA: TGTGCCAGCAGCGGGGGAGGAGAAGCTTTCTTT. Translation: CASSGGGEAFF.

CDR3 residues: CAWRRGRGHGYTF. The CDR3 DNA follows: TGTGCCTGGAGGAGGGGCAGGGGCCATGGCTACACCTTC. The V and J genes are TRBV30 and TRBJ1-2, with D possibly being TRBD1 (6 bases). The germline CDR1 and CDR2 sequences are GTSNPN and SVGIG (reference sequence). The CDR3 runs to 13 residues. The V end lost 3 bases, the J end lost 6 bases, and 14 bases lay between the germline ends.

The chain joins TRBV11-1 to TRBJ2-1; TRBD1 is a possible D gene (6 bases). This CDR3 region has 17 residues. From germline, CDR1 is SGHAT and CDR2 FQDESV (reference sequence). With 3 bases removed from V and 5 bases from J, the gap between germline ends came to 20 bases. DNA of the CDR3: TGTGCCAGCAGCTTGGGGGCTCGGGGAGTAATTGACAATGAGCAGTTCTTC. As protein: CASSLGARGVIDNEQFF.

The V and J genes are TRBV4-1 and TRBJ2-3, with a tentative D call TRBD2 (5 bases). Trimming pared 4 bases from V and 4 bases from J, leaving 15 bases between. The CDR3 sequence is 15 residues long. The V gene's germline CDR1 is MGHRA and CDR2 YSYEKL. The CDR3 loop reads CASSRISGNADTQYF. CDR3 nucleotides: TGCGCCAGCAGCCGGATAAGCGGAAACGCAGATACGCAGTATTTT.

This chain links TRBV27 with TRBJ2-2; TRBD2 matches at 8 bases. Unmatched junction bases numbered 7, after V lost 7 bases and J lost 0 bases. CDR1 is MNHEY and CDR2 is SMNVEV in the germline V gene (reference sequence). CDR3 size: 16 residues. CDR3 in amino acids: CASKRGTTPNTGELFF. In DNA, the CDR3 is TGTGCCAGCAAGCGGGGGACGACCCCGAACACCGGGGAGCTGTTTTTT.

The DNA for the CDR3 is TGTGCCAGCAGGGGCGCGGGGGGCTACACCTTC. This translates into CASRGAGGYTF. This chain connects TRBV14 to TRBJ1-2; no reliable D call. V lost 6 bases and J lost 8, with 10 bases in between. The germline CDR1 and CDR2 sequences are SGHDN and FVKESK. The CDR3 extends over 11 amino acids.

The gene calls are TRBV2 and TRBJ1-1; TRBD1 might be the D (5 bases). V was shortened by 6 bases and J by 5 bases, with 10 bases between the two germline ends. CDR1 and CDR2 (germline): SNHLY, FYNNEI. The CDR3 contains 12 residues. The DNA of the CDR3 is TGTGCCAGCAGAGCCCCAGGGACTGAAGCTTTCTTT. Residues: CASRAPGTEAFF.

This chain links TRBV5-1 with TRBJ1-2, with D tentatively TRBD1 (6 bases). The germline CDR1 and CDR2 sequences are SGHRS and YFSETQ. Trimming stripped 3 bases from V and 0 bases from J, with 12 bases between. CDR3 length: 15 amino acids. The CDR3 sequence: CASSWQGLANYGYTF. The DNA for the CDR3 is TGCGCCAGCAGCTGGCAGGGGCTCGCTAACTATGGCTACACCTTC.

The chain recombines TRBV5-6 with TRBJ1-1; 9 positions agree with TRBD1. Looked up from germline, CDR1 is SGHDT and CDR2 is YYEEEE. CDR3 length equals 14 residues. Losses at the gene ends were 4 bases for V and 4 bases for J; bases not matched to a gene: 5. This CDR3 reads CASSRTTGGTEAFF. CDR3 nucleotide sequence: TGTGCCAGCAGCAGAACGACAGGGGGCACTGAAGCTTTCTTT.

Remarks on this clone: This specimen includes other DNA sequences encoding the same CDR3. The rearrangement joins TRBV6-5 to TRBJ1-6, with D maybe TRBD1 (6 bases). Germline values: CDR1 MNHEY, CDR2 SVGAGI. V was cut by 6 bases and J by 7 bases, with 10 bases left in between. The CDR3 spans 13 residues. The CDR3 coding sequence is TGTGCCAGCAGAACAGGGAGCAATTCACCCCTCCACTTT. Translated, it gives CASRTGSNSPLHF.

This clone has only a few counts. The chain is built from TRBV28 and TRBJ1-1; 11 bases align to TRBD1. This CDR3 spans 17 amino acids. CDR1 MDHEN and CDR2 SYDVKM come from the germline V gene. After removal of 2 bases from V and 5 bases from J, the junction contained 10 bases not matched to a gene. CDR3 in amino acids: CASSLPGQGGLDTEAFF. Here the CDR3 DNA reads TGTGCCAGCAGTTTACCGGGACAGGGGGGGCTGGATACTGAAGCTTTCTTT.

The J gene is TRBJ2-7, the V gene TRBV2; 8 bases fit TRBD1. Germline V lookup: CDR1 SNHLY, CDR2 FYNNEI. This CDR3 has 16 amino acids. V lost 4 bases, J lost 1 base, and 9 bases stayed unmatched. The DNA for the CDR3 is TGTGCCAGCAGTGTGTCCAGGGGGCGAAATTCCTACGAGCAGTACTTC. As protein: CASSVSRGRNSYEQYF.

This clone was observed once. The genes are TRBV28 and TRBJ1-3, with a weak D call TRBD1 (6 bases). Germline values: CDR1 MDHEN, CDR2 SYDVKM. The CDR3 totals 15 residues. Trimming shortened V by 5 bases and J by 3 bases, and 14 bases separated the two germline ends. The DNA for the CDR3 is TGTGCCAGCAGTACACCTACAGGGTTTGGAAACACCATATATTTT. Its protein is CASSTPTGFGNTIYF.

The chain carries TRBV6-1 and TRBJ2-5; a possible D gene is TRBD2 (7 bases). Germline CDR1 is MNHNS and CDR2 is SASEGT. V gave up 4 bases and J gave up 5 bases, with 20 bases separating them. The length of the CDR3 is 16 residues. CDR3 nucleotide sequence: TGTGCCAGCAGTGGGCTTGGGGGGGCCGTTTGGGAGACCCAGTACTTC. Translated: CASSGLGGAVWETQYF.

Concerning this clone itself: The sample carries other DNA sequences with the same CDR3. The chain uses TRBV27 and TRBJ1-5; maybe TRBD1 (5 bases). CDR3 size: 15 residues. The V end was cut by 2 bases, the J end by 0 bases, with 8 bases between. CDR1 is MNHEY, CDR2 SMNVEV, per germline (reference sequence). The CDR3 sequence is CASSLGGGSNQPQHF. The CDR3 DNA is TGTGCCAGCAGTTTAGGGGGAGGTAGCAATCAGCCCCAGCATTTT.